This TCR beta chain was recovered during a study of cytomegalovirus exposure and HLA in healthy donors. Study-level points and caveats: Solely CMV serostatus was available to characterize immune exposure. An analysis that came later showed most CMV-associated TCR beta chains appearing HLA-restricted. Indistinguishable V segments, including TRBV6-2 and TRBV6-3, were excluded.

With respect to this clone: Its antigen is not known.

At the time of sampling, donors were nominally healthy, though unrecorded immune exposures were likely. Germline CDR1 and CDR2: SGHKS and YYEKEE (reference sequence). The CDR3 covers 15 residues. Between the trimmed V and J ends, which lost 2 bases and 0 bases, there was a span of 12 bases. In the PCR, 60 Vbeta and 13 Jbeta primers were used. Clones were sequenced by immunoSEQ multiplex PCR, and TCRdb holds only the in-frame ones, with some missing. The sample consists of some 120,000 clones, around 70% of them appearing once. The specimen sequenced was PBMCs. This TCR came from a man aged 25-45 years in good health and CMV-seropositive. The rearrangement uses TRBV5-5 and TRBJ2-7, with D possibly matching TRBD2 (6 bases). CDR3 in DNA: TGTGCCAGCAGCTTTTGGAGGGCCGGCTCCTACGAGCAGTACTTC. Translation gives CASSFWRAGSYEQYF.